This T cell receptor beta chain originates from a study of cytomegalovirus exposure and HLA in healthy donors. On the study more broadly: The approximately 130 validation repertoires were reported in a later analysis to have been generated on the same platform as the approximately 700 first-cohort repertoires. The study, taken as a whole, reports: Testing in vitro showed a few CMV-associated chains specific for CMV antigens.

The donors were members of the approximately 120-subject validation cohort (separate from the 666-subject first cohort). A word on this clone: The target antigen is unknown.

Sequencing was performed with immunoSEQ multiplex PCR; in TCRdb, only in-frame clones are kept and a portion is missing. The sample holds roughly 250,000 clones, about 86% seen once. Germline assignment: CDR1 SGHTA and CDR2 FQGNSA. Deletions cut 2 bases from V and 8 bases from J, with 9 bases between. The length of the CDR3 is 12 residues. The source is a young man in good health and CMV-seronegative. V usage is TRBV7-2 and J usage is TRBJ1-2; D remains ambiguous. Sequenced material: PBMCs. The CDR3 protein is CASSLREGGYTF. CDR3 coding DNA: TGTGCCAGCAGCTTAAGGGAGGGCGGCTACACCTTC.